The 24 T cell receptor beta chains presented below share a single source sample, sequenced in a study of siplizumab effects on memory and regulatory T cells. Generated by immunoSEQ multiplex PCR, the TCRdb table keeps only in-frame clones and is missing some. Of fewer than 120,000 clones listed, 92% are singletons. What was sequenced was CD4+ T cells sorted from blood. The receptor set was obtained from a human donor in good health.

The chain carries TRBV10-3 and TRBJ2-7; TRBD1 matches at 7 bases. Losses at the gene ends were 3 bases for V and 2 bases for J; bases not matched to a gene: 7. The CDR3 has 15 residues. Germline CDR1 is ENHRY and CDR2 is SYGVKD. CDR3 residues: CAISDPGTAAYEQYF. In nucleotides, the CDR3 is TGTGCCATCAGTGATCCCGGGACAGCGGCCTACGAGCAGTACTTC.

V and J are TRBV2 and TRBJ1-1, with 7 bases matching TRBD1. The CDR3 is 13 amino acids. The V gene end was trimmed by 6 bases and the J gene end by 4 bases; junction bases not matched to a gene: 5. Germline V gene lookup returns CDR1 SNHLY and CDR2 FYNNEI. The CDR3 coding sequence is TGTGCCAGCAGGGTACAGGGGTCCACTGAAGCTTTCTTT. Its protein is CASRVQGSTEAFF.

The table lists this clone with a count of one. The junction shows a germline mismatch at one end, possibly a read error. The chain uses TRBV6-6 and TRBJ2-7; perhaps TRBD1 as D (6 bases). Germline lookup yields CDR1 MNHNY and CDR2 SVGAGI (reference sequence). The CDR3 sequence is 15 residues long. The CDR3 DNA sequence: TGTACCAGCAGGGGTGGGACACAAAGACCCTACGAGCAGTACTTC. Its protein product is CTSRGGTQRPYEQYF.

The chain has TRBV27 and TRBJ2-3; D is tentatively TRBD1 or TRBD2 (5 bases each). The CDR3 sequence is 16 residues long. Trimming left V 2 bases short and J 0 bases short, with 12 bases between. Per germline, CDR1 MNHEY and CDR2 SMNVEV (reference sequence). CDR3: CASSLTGTYSTDTQYF. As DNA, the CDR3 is TGTGCCAGCAGTTTAACCGGGACCTATAGCACAGATACGCAGTATTTT.

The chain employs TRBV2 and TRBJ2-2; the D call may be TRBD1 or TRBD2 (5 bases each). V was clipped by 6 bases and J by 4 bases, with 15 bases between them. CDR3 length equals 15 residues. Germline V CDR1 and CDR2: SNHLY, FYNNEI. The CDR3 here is CASRGDGRGTGELFF. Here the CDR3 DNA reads TGTGCCAGCAGGGGGGACGGTAGAGGCACCGGGGAGCTGTTTTTT.

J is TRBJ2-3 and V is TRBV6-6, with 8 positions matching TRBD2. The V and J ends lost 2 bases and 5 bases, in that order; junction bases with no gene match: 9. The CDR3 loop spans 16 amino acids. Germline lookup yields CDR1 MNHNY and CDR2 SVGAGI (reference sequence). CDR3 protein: CASSYGWRGVEDTQYF. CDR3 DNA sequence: TGTGCCAGCAGTTACGGATGGCGGGGGGTTGAAGATACGCAGTATTTT.

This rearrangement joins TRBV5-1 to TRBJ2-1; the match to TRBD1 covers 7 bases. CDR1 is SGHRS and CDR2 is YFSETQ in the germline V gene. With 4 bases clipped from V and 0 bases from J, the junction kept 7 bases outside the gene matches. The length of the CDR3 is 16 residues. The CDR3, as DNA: TGCGCCAGCAGCGAAGGGGGCTTGAGCTCCTACAATGAGCAGTTCTTC. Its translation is CASSEGGLSSYNEQFF.

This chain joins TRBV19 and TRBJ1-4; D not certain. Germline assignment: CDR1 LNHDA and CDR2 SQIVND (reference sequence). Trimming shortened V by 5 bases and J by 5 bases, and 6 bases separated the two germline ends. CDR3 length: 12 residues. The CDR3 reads CASSEVNEKLFF. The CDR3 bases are TGTGCCAGTAGTGAGGTGAATGAAAAACTGTTTTTT.

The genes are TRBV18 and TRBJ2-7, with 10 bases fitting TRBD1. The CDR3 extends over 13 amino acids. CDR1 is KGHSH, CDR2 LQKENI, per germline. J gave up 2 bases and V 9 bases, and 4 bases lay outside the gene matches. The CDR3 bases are TGTGCCAGTTCCGGGACAGGGGCCTACGAGCAGTACTTC. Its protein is CASSGTGAYEQYF.

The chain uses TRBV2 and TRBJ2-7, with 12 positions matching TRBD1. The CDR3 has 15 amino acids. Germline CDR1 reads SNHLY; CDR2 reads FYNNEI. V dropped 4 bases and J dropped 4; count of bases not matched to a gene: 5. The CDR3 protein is CASSGGTGGLYEQYF. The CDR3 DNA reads TGTGCCAGCAGTGGGGGGACAGGGGGCCTATACGAGCAGTACTTC. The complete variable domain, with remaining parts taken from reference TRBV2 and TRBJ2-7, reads EPEVTQTPSHQVTQMGQEVILRCVPISNHLYFYWYRQILGQKVEFLVSFYNNEISEKSEIFDDQFSVERPDGSNFTLKIRSTKLEDSAMYFCASSGGTGGLYEQYFGPGTRLTVT.

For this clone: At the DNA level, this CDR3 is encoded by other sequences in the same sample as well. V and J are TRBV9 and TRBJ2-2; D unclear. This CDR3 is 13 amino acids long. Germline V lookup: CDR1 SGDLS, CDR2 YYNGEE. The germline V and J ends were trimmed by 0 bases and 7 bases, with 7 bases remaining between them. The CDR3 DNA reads TGTGCCAGCAGCGTAGAAGGCCTCGGGGAGCTGTTTTTT. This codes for CASSVEGLGELFF.

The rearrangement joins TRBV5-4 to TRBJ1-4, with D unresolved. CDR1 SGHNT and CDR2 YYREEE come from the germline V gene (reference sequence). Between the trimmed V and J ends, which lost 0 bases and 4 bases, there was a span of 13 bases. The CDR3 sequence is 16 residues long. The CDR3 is CASSLVNSGSNEKLFF. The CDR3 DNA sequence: TGTGCCAGCAGCTTGGTTAATAGTGGGAGTAATGAAAAACTGTTTTTT. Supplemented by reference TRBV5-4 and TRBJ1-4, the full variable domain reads ETGVTQSPTHLIKTRGQQVTLRCSSQSGHNTVSWYQQALGQGPQFIFQYYREEENGRGNFPPRFSGLQFPNYSSELNVNALELDDSALYLCASSLVNSGSNEKLFFGSGTQLSVL.

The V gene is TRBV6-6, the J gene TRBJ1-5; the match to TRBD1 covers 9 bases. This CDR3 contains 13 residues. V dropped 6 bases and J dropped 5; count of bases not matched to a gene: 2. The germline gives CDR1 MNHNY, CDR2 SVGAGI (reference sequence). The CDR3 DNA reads TGTGCCAGCAGGCGACAGGGGGATCAGCCCCAGCATTTT. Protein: CASRRQGDQPQHF.

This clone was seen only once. The CDR3 region has the DNA TGTGCCAGCTCTCGAGGGGCCGGGGCTGAAGCTTTCTTT. Protein: CASSRGAGAEAFF. J is TRBJ1-1 and V is TRBV18, with TRBD1 as a possible D gene (5 bases). The CDR3 consists of 13 residues. The V end was cut by 6 bases, the J end by 6 bases, with 14 bases between. Germline V gene data show CDR1 as KGHSH and CDR2 as LQKENI.

The CDR3 spells CASSFRRYADTQYF. CDR3 in DNA: TGTGCCAGCAGCTTTCGGAGGTACGCAGATACGCAGTATTTT. The genes are TRBV7-9 and TRBJ2-3; a weak D match, TRBD2 (5 bases). Germline V gene sequence: CDR1 SEHNR, CDR2 FQNEAQ (reference sequence). V lost 3 bases and J lost 4, with 11 bases in between. This CDR3 spans 14 amino acids.

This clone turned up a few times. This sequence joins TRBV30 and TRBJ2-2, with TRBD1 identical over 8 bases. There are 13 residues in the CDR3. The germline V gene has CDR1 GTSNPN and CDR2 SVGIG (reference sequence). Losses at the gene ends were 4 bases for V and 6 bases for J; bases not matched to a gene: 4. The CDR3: CAWTRQGPGELFF. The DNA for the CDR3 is TGTGCCTGGACCCGACAGGGGCCCGGGGAGCTGTTTTTT.

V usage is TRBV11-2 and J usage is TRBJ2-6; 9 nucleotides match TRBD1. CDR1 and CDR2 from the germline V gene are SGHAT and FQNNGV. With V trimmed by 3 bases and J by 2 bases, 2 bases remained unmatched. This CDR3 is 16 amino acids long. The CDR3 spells CASSLTGGAGANVLTF. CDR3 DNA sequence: TGTGCCAGCAGCTTGACAGGGGGAGCTGGGGCCAACGTCCTGACTTTC.

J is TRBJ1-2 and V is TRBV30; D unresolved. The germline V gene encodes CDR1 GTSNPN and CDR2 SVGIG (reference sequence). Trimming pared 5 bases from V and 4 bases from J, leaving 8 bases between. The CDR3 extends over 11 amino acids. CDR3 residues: CAWSVPYGYTF. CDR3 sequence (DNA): TGTGCCTGGTCGGTCCCCTATGGCTACACCTTC. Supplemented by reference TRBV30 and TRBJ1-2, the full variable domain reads SQTIHQWPATLVQPVGSPLSLECTVEGTSNPNLYWYRQAAGRGLQLLFYSVGIGQISSEVPQNLSASRPQDRQFILSSKKLLLSDSGFYLCAWSVPYGYTFGSGTRLTVV.

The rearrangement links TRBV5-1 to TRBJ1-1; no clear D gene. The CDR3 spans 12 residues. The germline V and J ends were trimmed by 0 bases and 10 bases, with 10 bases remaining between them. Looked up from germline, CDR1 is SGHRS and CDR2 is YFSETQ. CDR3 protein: CASSLDWGTAFF. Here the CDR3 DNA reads TGCGCCAGCAGCTTGGACTGGGGTACAGCTTTCTTT. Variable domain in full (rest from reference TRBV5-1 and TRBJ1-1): KAGVTQTPRYLIKTRGQQVTLSCSPISGHRSVSWYQQTPGQGLQFLFEYFSETQRNKGNFPGRFSGRQFSNSRSEMNVSTLELGDSALYLCASSLDWGTAFFGQGTRLTVV.

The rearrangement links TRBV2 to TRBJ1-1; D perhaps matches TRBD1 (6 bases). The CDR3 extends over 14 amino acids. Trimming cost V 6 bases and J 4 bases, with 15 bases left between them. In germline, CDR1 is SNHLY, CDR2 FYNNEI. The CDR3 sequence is CASRPLQGSTEAFF. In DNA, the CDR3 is TGTGCCAGCAGGCCCCTACAGGGAAGCACTGAAGCTTTCTTT.

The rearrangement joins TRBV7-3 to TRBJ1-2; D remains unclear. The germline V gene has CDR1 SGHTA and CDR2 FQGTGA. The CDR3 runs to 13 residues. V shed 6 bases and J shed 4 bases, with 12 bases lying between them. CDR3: CASSQNSAYGYTF. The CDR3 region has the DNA TGTGCCAGCAGTCAAAACAGCGCCTATGGCTACACCTTC.

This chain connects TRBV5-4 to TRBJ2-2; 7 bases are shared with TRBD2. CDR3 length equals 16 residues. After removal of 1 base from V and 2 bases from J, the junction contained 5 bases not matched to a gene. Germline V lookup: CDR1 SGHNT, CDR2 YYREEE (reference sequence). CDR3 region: CASSLTTGLNTGELFF. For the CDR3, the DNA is TGTGCCAGCAGCTTGACAACGGGACTAAACACCGGGGAGCTGTTTTTT.

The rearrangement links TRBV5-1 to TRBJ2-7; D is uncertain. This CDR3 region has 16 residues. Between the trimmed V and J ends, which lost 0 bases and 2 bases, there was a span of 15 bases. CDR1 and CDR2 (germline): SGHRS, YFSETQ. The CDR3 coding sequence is TGCGCCAGCAGCTTGGCCTTACAAGGTCCTACCTACGAGCAGTACTTC. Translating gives CASSLALQGPTYEQYF.

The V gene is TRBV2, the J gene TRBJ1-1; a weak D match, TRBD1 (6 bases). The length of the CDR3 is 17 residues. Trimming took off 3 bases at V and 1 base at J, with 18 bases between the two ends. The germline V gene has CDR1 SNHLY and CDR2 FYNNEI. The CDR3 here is CASSDEDFRGGNTEAFF. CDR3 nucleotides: TGTGCCAGCAGTGACGAGGACTTCCGAGGGGGGAACACTGAAGCTTTCTTT.